The source of this TCR beta chain is a study of cytomegalovirus exposure and HLA in healthy donors. About the research overall: A subsequent analysis stated that the 120 validation repertoires were run on the same platform as the approximately 700 first-cohort repertoires. The study's findings and limits: Some TCR beta chains (about 180 of them) were listed as cytomegalovirus-associated. In vitro confirmation showed three CMV-associated chains to be CMV antigen specific. Published work reported that the classifier diagnosed cytomegalovirus status with high specificity and sensitivity.

The CDR3 consists of 13 residues. Trimming cost V 5 bases and J 10 bases; bases outside gene matches: 9. Germline CDR1 is SGHTS and CDR2 is YDEGEE. On this clone itself: Its antigen is undetermined.

TCRdb keeps only in-frame clones here, not all; method: immunoSEQ multiplex PCR. The repertoire holds around 93,000 clones, with around 85% as singletons. The clonotype comes from a man aged 18 to 30 in good health and CMV-seropositive. The sample taken for sequencing was PBMCs. This chain connects TRBV5-8 to TRBJ1-1; 9 bases align to TRBD1. The DNA of the CDR3 is TGTGCCAGCAGGCCCACCGGGACAGGGCGAGCTTTCTTT. It yields the protein CASRPTGTGRAFF.